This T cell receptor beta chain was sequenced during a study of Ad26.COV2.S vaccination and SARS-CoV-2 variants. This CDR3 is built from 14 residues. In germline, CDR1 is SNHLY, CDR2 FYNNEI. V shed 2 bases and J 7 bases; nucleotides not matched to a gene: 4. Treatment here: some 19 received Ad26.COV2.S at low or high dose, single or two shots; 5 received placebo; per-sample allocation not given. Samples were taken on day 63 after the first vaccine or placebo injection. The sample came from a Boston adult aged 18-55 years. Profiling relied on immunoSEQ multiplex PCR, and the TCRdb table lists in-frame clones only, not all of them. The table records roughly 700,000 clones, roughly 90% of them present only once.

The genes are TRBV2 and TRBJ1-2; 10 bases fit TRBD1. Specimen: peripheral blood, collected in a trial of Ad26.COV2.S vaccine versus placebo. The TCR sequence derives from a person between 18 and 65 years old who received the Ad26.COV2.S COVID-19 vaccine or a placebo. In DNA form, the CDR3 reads TGTGCCAGCAGTGAAATGGGACAGGGGTCTGGCTACACCTTC. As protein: CASSEMGQGSGYTF.